This TCR beta chain comes out of a study of cytomegalovirus exposure and HLA in healthy donors (dated by TCRdb to the late 2010s). As for the study more broadly: An earlier analysis of some 600 of the donors reported 250 to 300 Gb of sequence data and 100 million to 120 million unique TCR beta sequences obtained from around 190 million T cells. Rather than using new phenotypic data, the later analysis identified candidate immune exposures from TCR beta sequences and from how often those sequences occurred across donors. The number of typed donors differed by locus: about 620-640 for A, B, C, DRB1 and DQB1; approximately 530 for DQA1; approximately 600 for DPA1; and some 430 for DPB1. Across about 380 genotyped donors of the cohort, an average of approximately 240,000 unique TCR beta nucleotide sequences per donor were sequenced, and roughly 18% of those sequences were non-productive. The genetic ancestry cluster associated with self-reported Caucasian donors included about 81% of the roughly 400 genotyped donors. Donor age, sex, ethnicity and CMV serostatus were compiled together with the repertoire data. HLA typing included class I and class II loci at four-digit resolution. The study was designed to test whether signatures of past pathogen exposure could be identified by cataloging public T cell receptors. Every discovery cohort repertoire had been produced on one sequencing platform. In a later genetic analysis, genome-wide SNP genotypes for about 55% of the roughly 670 donors were used, and that subset was treated as a discovery cohort. An early release covering over 500 HLA-typed donors comprised approximately 300 gigabases of sequencing data and tens of millions of unique TCR sequences. A later analysis re-examined previously published TCR beta repertoires from roughly 650 donors and added high-resolution HLA genotyping to investigate patterns of TCR occurrence. A separate validation cohort of roughly 130 different subjects was used in addition to the approximately 610-subject first cohort. The study combined high-throughput TCR immunosequencing, statistical association of individual TCRs with disease status, and machine learning to predict cytomegalovirus infection status. The T cell repertoires of around 670 subjects were profiled by immunosequencing and related to cytomegalovirus serostatus. An earlier analysis of 500 to 650 of the donors applied high-throughput TCR beta sequencing to assess whether each TCR beta V gene segment acted as functional or pseudogenic. A handful of DR-DQ haplotypes were handled as single units for association and clustering because linkage in the cohort was strong. The paper's findings and limits, for the study overall: A later analysis found that TCR association rates varied across HLA loci, with DRB1 alleles showing the most associated TCRs and HLA-C alleles the fewest. According to the authors, the approach could potentially be generalized to other disease states and immunological phenotypes. In a later genetic analysis, fewer N-insertions in productive TCRs were reported among donors in an Asian-associated ancestry cluster than the approximately 670-donor mean. Because HLA typing was unavailable for some donors at each locus, only the typed subset was used in association tests. Compared with equally common non-associated chains, HLA-associated TCR beta chains in a later analysis were more clonally expanded and had lower generation probabilities. In this cohort, only TCR beta chains were sequenced, and detectable features were limited by the absence of alpha or paired-chain data. Correlated functional status among segregating V segments might be attributable to linkage disequilibrium, but an unknown experimental factor could not be ruled out. Because the 87-base-pair reads could not distinguish some IMGT-functional V segments, including TRBV6-2 and TRBV6-3, those segments were excluded. A further reported finding was that TCR beta sequences accurately predicted the HLA-A and HLA-B alleles for most subjects in the first cohort. In a later genetic analysis, a missense DCLRE1C variant was associated with V-gene and J-gene trimming of TCR beta chains, and the association was replicated in an independent cohort. The study gave a list of about 170 TCR beta chains associated with cytomegalovirus. Sequencing depth was assumed to be roughly uniform across donors in the presence/absence analyses, though that assumption may not hold. Cytomegalovirus status was reported to be diagnosed by the classifier with high specificity and sensitivity in both the original and validation cohorts. CMV serostatus was the only immune exposure information available for the cohort. Three of the identified cytomegalovirus-associated TCR beta chains were confirmed in vitro to be specific for cytomegalovirus antigens. Specific HLA alleles were associated with 15,000 to 20,000 TCR beta sequences at a false discovery rate of 0.05 in a later analysis. Several of the top co-occurrence clusters appeared to be linked to parvovirus B19, influenza, CMV and Epstein-Barr virus, according to a later analysis. A later analysis found that most CMV-associated TCR beta chains appeared HLA-restricted, with HLA associations seemingly driven largely by CMV exposure. An earlier analysis of approximately 570 of the donors showed that most TCR beta V segments appeared in productive rearrangements either about 87% or about 30% of the time, which broadly matched IMGT annotations. A cluster of highly shared sequence variants was judged likely to represent a technical artifact of the sequencing pipeline. Around 16 rarely observed V segments, including chromosome 9 orphons, were excluded from the earlier analysis of several hundred of the donors because counts were too low. While some public TCRs were present in many individuals, most TCR sequences turned up only very rarely across donors. When HLA alleles, especially DR and DQ, strongly co-occurred, attributing TCR associations to individual alleles was difficult.

The library came from the immunoSEQ multiplex PCR assay. The multiplex PCR relied on a mix of 60 forward primers for TCR Vbeta segments and 13 reverse primers for TCR Jbeta segments. A multiplex PCR assay on genomic DNA amplified the CDR3 region of rearranged TCR beta genes. Amplified TCR beta libraries were sequenced as 87-base-pair reads on the Illumina HiSeq System. The paper's processing steps were these. A later analysis tallied 75 million to 95 million unique TCR beta chains across the approximately 670 repertoires, and some 10 million of those chains were shared by two or more donors. Raw reads were error-corrected and collapsed into unique sequences by a nearest-neighbor algorithm in which closely related sequences were merged to remove PCR and sequencing errors. Alignment of CDR3 sequences to IMGT reference sequences was used to assign V, D and J gene segments. For a sequence to be retained, a match of at least six nucleotides to both a V gene segment and a J gene segment was required. Rearrangements were called productive when the CDR3 lacked stop codons and stayed in frame with V and J; all others were non-productive. Following IMGT convention, CDR3 was defined as the stretch from the second conserved V-encoded cysteine up to the conserved J-encoded phenylalanine. The earlier analysis of about 570 of the donors excluded any sequence lacking an unambiguous match to a single V gene segment. In an earlier analysis of 450 to 750 of the donors, a V segment was called functional when productive rearrangements were above 56.7%, and segregating when the standard deviation between donors exceeded 5%. A statistical classification framework was built for diagnosing cytomegalovirus status from the catalog of TCR beta chain sequences. In a later analysis, TCR nucleotide sequences were compared against IMGT/GENE-DB human TR gene sequences so that V and J genes could be assigned. In a later analysis, CDR3 sequences and most-parsimonious VDJ recombination scenarios were assigned using the TCRdist pipeline. A later analysis defined each TCR beta chain by its CDR3 amino acid sequence plus V-gene family, and excluded reads lacking a unique V-gene family. To address suspected cross-contamination and a sequencing artifact, a later analysis removed 450 to 700 highly shared, low-generation-probability nucleotide sequences. In a later analysis, a clonal expansion index for each public chain was calculated from normalized within-repertoire ranks of inferred template counts. In a later analysis, generation probabilities were computed using a VDJ recombination model fitted to out-of-frame rearrangements, and the results were checked against IGoR. In a later analysis, TCR-TCR, TCR-HLA and TCR-CMV co-occurrence was scored with hypergeometric tests, and a repertoire-size bias correction was applied to TCR pairs. False discovery rates were estimated in a later analysis by permuting HLA or CMV assignments 20 times. In a later analysis, co-occurring TCRs were grouped using DBSCAN, and TCRdist sequence similarity was added for clustering within HLA-allele-positive subsets. Repertoires with fewer than 30,000 or more than 120,000 public chains, plus five repertoires with anomalous nucleotide sharing, were excluded from co-occurrence clustering. TCRdb limited this immuneACCESS table to in-frame rearrangements with V and J called. A share of clones is missing; checked studies link under half to unresolved V genes, and the rest is unexplained. That table supplies the V and J calls and clone size; D and trimming were determined from the DNA. This sample's table has entries for 45,000 or so clones. The top ten clonotypes cover less than 20% of the sample.

About this clone itself: Its antigen has not been determined.

There are 15 amino acids in the CDR3, from cysteine to phenylalanine inclusive. Of the read, only the CDR3 DNA is kept; its 45 bases are in frame from base 1. The germline V gene gives CDR1 as SGHVS and CDR2 as FQNEAQ. Relative to germline, V is 5 bases shorter and J is 1 base shorter, with 12 bases between their ends. The cohort consisted of 600 or so healthy bone marrow donors. At the time of sampling, every cohort member was nominally healthy, though immune exposures that went unrecorded were likely present. The donor was CMV seronegative and was included in the group of hundreds of seronegative cohort members. A peripheral blood sample was collected from each donor, and TCR beta sequencing was performed on peripheral blood mononuclear cells. Genomic DNA extraction from the blood cell samples was performed with the Qiagen DNeasy Blood Extraction Kit.

Material for sequencing was PBMCs. Recombination connected TRBV7-8 to TRBJ1-5; no confident D gene assignment can be made. The TCR sequence derives from a male donor in good health and CMV-seronegative. The DNA reads as follows: TGTGCCAGCAGCCCTAGAAGGAGCAGCAATCAGCCCCAGCATTTT. Its coded protein is CASSPRRSSNQPQHF.